These 12 T cell receptor beta chains came from one sample sequenced in a study of OX40 agonist ivuxolimab in advanced cancers. TCRdb's table, derived via immunoSEQ multiplex PCR, lists solely in-frame clones and lacks some. The sample comprises roughly 50,000 clones, roughly 92% of which are singletons, and roughly 13% rests with the top ten. The sequencing here drew on CD4+ or CD8+ T cells sorted from blood, taken in a trial of the OX40 agonist ivuxolimab. The origin of the receptors is an adult with an advanced solid tumor such as melanoma, head and neck, liver or kidney cancer.

The chain is built from TRBV2 and TRBJ2-5; D gene uncertain. The V end lost 6 bases, the J end lost 3 bases, and 14 bases lay between the germline ends. Germline values: CDR1 SNHLY, CDR2 FYNNEI. This CDR3 has 14 residues. The CDR3 DNA is TGTGCCAGCAGAAAAGGGTTGGCGGAAGAGACCCAGTACTTC. Amino acid sequence: CASRKGLAEETQYF.

The chain joins TRBV27 to TRBJ1-2, with D possibly being TRBD1 (5 bases). The V end lost 2 bases, the J end lost 2 bases, and 6 bases lay between the germline ends. The germline CDR1 and CDR2 sequences are MNHEY and SMNVEV (reference sequence). CDR3 size: 13 residues. CDR3 loop: CASSLHRNYGYTF. CDR3 nucleotides: TGTGCCAGCAGTTTACACAGGAACTATGGCTACACCTTC.

The CDR3 region has the DNA TGTGCCAGCTCACCGGCAGGGTTGTACGAGCAGTACTTC. This sequence encodes CASSPAGLYEQYF. The gene calls are TRBV18 and TRBJ2-5; TRBD1 is a possible D gene (5 bases). The J call may be in error: the DNA end matches TRBJ2-7 better. Per the germline V gene, CDR1 is KGHSH and CDR2 is LQKENI. This CDR3 is built from 13 residues.

The rearrangement joins TRBV7-9 to TRBJ2-3, with 13 bases identical to TRBD2. The CDR3 consists of 16 residues. Germline V gene lookup returns CDR1 SEHNR and CDR2 FQNEAQ (reference sequence). Trimming removed 5 bases from V and 1 base from J; junction bases left unmatched: 3. CDR3 region: CASSTSGGEGTDTQYF. The DNA of the CDR3 is TGTGCCAGCAGCACTAGCGGGGGGGAAGGCACAGATACGCAGTATTTT.

The chain links TRBV27 to TRBJ2-5; D ambiguous. V was cut by 2 bases and J by 5 bases, with 15 bases left in between. The V gene's germline CDR1 is MNHEY and CDR2 SMNVEV (reference sequence). This CDR3 spans 15 amino acids. The CDR3, as DNA: TGTGCCAGCAGTTTACATTCCGGGTACCTGGAGACCCAGTACTTC. Amino acids: CASSLHSGYLETQYF.

The chain joins TRBV27 to TRBJ2-7; no definite D call. The CDR3 contains 15 residues. Germline loops: CDR1 MNHEY, CDR2 SMNVEV (reference sequence). Trimming took 2 bases from V and 3 from J, leaving 14 bases between them. The CDR3 DNA is TGTGCCAGCAGTTTAAGAAGTGGGTCTTTCTACGAGCAGTACTTC. Encoded protein: CASSLRSGSFYEQYF.

The V and J genes are TRBV19 and TRBJ1-1; D perhaps matches TRBD1 (6 bases). From germline, CDR1 is LNHDA and CDR2 SQIVND (reference sequence). V lost 0 bases and J 2 bases, leaving 19 bases between the germline ends. There are 18 residues in the CDR3. The CDR3: CASSIDPLLDRANTEAFF. As DNA, the CDR3 is TGTGCCAGTAGTATAGATCCCCTCTTGGACAGAGCTAACACTGAAGCTTTCTTT.

This clone was observed a few times. The V call is TRBV7-3, the J call TRBJ1-1; D remains ambiguous. CDR3 size: 14 residues. Looked up from germline, CDR1 is SGHTA and CDR2 is FQGTGA. V lost 2 bases to trimming and J lost 4 bases, with 11 bases between them. Here the CDR3 reads CASSLGVMGTEAFF. The CDR3 DNA is TGTGCCAGCAGCTTAGGGGTCATGGGCACTGAAGCTTTCTTT.

The V gene is TRBV10-1, the J gene TRBJ2-7; 7 bases are a match to TRBD1. CDR1 WNHNN and CDR2 SYGVQD come from the germline V gene (reference sequence). This CDR3 spans 12 amino acids. Losses at the gene ends were 6 bases for V and 6 bases for J; bases not matched to a gene: 5. The CDR3 loop is CASSPAGGEQYF. CDR3 in DNA: TGCGCCAGCAGCCCAGCAGGGGGCGAGCAGTACTTC.

About this clone: The junction departs from germline at one end; a sequencing error may be responsible. This chain connects TRBV6-1 to TRBJ2-5; 8 nucleotides align to TRBD2. Germline CDR1 MNHNS, CDR2 SASEGT. CDR3 length: 17 residues. CDR3 residues: CAISEKQREIVGETQYF. The CDR3 coding sequence is TGTGCCATCAGTGAAAAACAGCGGGAGATCGTGGGGGAGACCCAGTACTTC.

V is TRBV18 and J is TRBJ2-5; TRBD1 might be the D (6 bases). The CDR3 runs 15 residues. Trimming stripped 1 base from V and 2 bases from J, with 11 bases between. Germline CDR1 reads KGHSH; CDR2 reads LQKENI. CDR3 region: CASSPQWGRQETQYF. CDR3 coding DNA: TGTGCCAGCTCACCACAGTGGGGGCGGCAAGAGACCCAGTACTTC. Full variable domain (rest looked up from reference TRBV18 and TRBJ2-5): NAGVMQNPRHLVRRRGQEARLRCSPMKGHSHVYWYRQLPEEGLKFMVYLQKENIIDESGMPKERFSAEFPKEGPSILRIQQVVRGDSAAYFCASSPQWGRQETQYFGPGTRLLVL.

This chain connects TRBV28 to TRBJ1-2; no clear D gene. The CDR3 sequence is 12 residues long. V lost 6 bases and J lost 1, with 6 bases in between. Germline V gene data show CDR1 as MDHEN and CDR2 as SYDVKM. The CDR3 bases are TGTGCCAGCAGCAGACATAACTATGGCTACACCTTC. It specifies CASSRHNYGYTF.